Below, 5 T cell receptor beta chains from the same sample are listed, as sequenced in a study of identical twins. TCRdb recomputed calls from the 5' RACE reads with MiXCR, one row per CDR3 protein. The sample lists under 900,000 distinct CDR3 sequences, 15% to 20% occurring once. These data also formed part of another study, on T cells expressing NK-cell markers.

The sequencing input was PBMCs. The receptor set was obtained from a woman younger than 35 in good health.

The V call is TRBV5-5, the J call TRBJ1-1; perhaps TRBD1 as D (5 bases). Germline V lookup: CDR1 SGHKS, CDR2 YYEKEE (reference sequence). The length of the CDR3 is 16 residues. Trimming removed 1 base at V and 4 bases at J, with 17 bases between. CDR3 in amino acids: CASSLSPFGGSTEAFF. The CDR3 region has the DNA TGTGCCAGCAGCTTGTCCCCCTTTGGGGGGAGCACTGAAGCTTTCTTT.

V gene TRBV14 combines with J gene TRBJ1-6; a weak D match, TRBD1 (5 bases). The CDR3 has 15 residues. Per germline, CDR1 SGHDN and CDR2 FVKESK. Trimming removed 5 bases at V and 10 bases at J, with 18 bases between. CDR3 in DNA: TGTGCCAGCAGCAAGCAGGGTATGAGGGAATCACCCCTCCACTTT. Translating gives CASSKQGMRESPLHF.

The chain combines TRBV11-3 with TRBJ2-3; D not resolved. Trimming removed 2 bases at V and 7 bases at J, with 4 bases between. Germline CDR1 is SGHNT and CDR2 is YENEEA. This CDR3 spans 11 amino acids. This CDR3 is CASSLLYTQYF. The CDR3 DNA reads as TGTGCCAGCAGCTTATTATATACGCAGTATTTT.

The chain uses TRBV2 and TRBJ2-5, with TRBD2 matching over 8 bases. This CDR3 comprises 16 residues. V shed 4 bases, J shed 3 bases, and the junction held 10 bases outside the gene matches. Germline CDR1 and CDR2: SNHLY and FYNNEI. CDR3 in DNA: TGTGCCAGCAGTGGGTCGGTAGCGGGGTTAAAAGAGACCCAGTACTTC. Its protein is CASSGSVAGLKETQYF.

This chain joins TRBV7-9 and TRBJ2-6, with D possibly matching TRBD2 (5 bases). V was pared by 2 bases and J by 2 bases, with 13 bases between. Germline lookup yields CDR1 SEHNR and CDR2 FQNEAQ (reference sequence). CDR3 length: 17 amino acids. The CDR3 region has the DNA TGTGCCAGCAGCTTAAGCGGAGCACGGGCTGGGGCCAACGTCCTGACTTTC. Its protein product is CASSLSGARAGANVLTF. The full variable domain, completed using reference TRBV7-9 and TRBJ2-6, is DTGVSQNPRHKITKRGQNVTFRCDPISEHNRLYWYRQTLGQGPEFLTYFQNEAQLEKSRLLSDRFSAERPKGSFSTLEIQRTEQGDSAMYLCASSLSGARAGANVLTFGAGSRLTVL.